This T cell receptor (beta chain) is drawn from a study of PD-1 blockade in classical Hodgkin lymphoma. The time point denotes: newly diagnosed, previously untreated cHL patient sample. V was pared by 5 bases and J by 0 bases, with 11 bases between. The CDR3 contains 15 residues. In germline, CDR1 is SEHNR, CDR2 FQNEAQ (reference sequence). Sequenced by immunoSEQ multiplex PCR; TCRdb stores in-frame clones only, minus some. The profile covers under 80,000 clones, with roughly 92% appearing a single time and roughly 2.6% taken by the ten largest. The sequence came from a human donor with classical Hodgkin lymphoma. Sequencing was performed on peripheral blood mononuclear cells (PBMCs). The chain links TRBV7-9 to TRBJ1-5, with D uncertain. CDR3 nucleotides: TGTGCCAGCAGCCGAGACACGGATAGCAATCAGCCCCAGCATTTT. Translated: CASSRDTDSNQPQHF.